This TCR beta chain was recorded in a study of cytomegalovirus exposure and HLA in healthy donors. Study-wide results and caveats: Some TCR beta chains (roughly 160 of them) were listed as cytomegalovirus-associated.

Repertoires were generated with immunoSEQ multiplex PCR, while TCRdb's copy carries only in-frame clones and drops some. The table lists over 200,000 clones, roughly 84% of them singletons. The donors were part of the validation cohort of 120 subjects. That cohort was separate from the first cohort, which comprised 666 subjects. This clone was seen just once. Its antigen is not known. This CDR3 has 16 amino acids. CDR1 and CDR2 from the germline V gene are SEHNR and FQNEAQ (reference sequence). Germline trimming cut 4 bases from V and 4 bases from J; bases unmatched to any gene: 8. The V gene is TRBV7-9, the J gene TRBJ2-1; 9 bases match TRBD2. The sequenced sample was PBMCs. This TCR came from a woman aged 25 to 39 in good health and CMV-seropositive. The CDR3 DNA is TGTGCCAGCAGCTCCCTGACTAGCGGAGGGTACAATGAGCAGTTCTTC. As protein: CASSSLTSGGYNEQFF.